This TCR beta chain stems from a study of T cells in Graves' hyperthyroidism and ophthalmopathy. The junction had 5 bases not matched to a gene; V was cut back by 5 bases and J by 8 bases. CDR3 length: 15 residues. Germline CDR1 reads PRHDT; CDR2 reads FYEKMQ (reference sequence). RNA transcripts served as the template for amplifying TCR beta CDR3 regions. TCR CDR3 underwent first-round RT-PCR with the HTBI primer set. From the multiplex PCR reads, TCRdb called clonotypes with MiXCR, one entry per CDR3 protein. The sample consists of around 300,000 distinct CDR3 sequences, around 13% of them appearing once.

The chain is built from TRBV13 and TRBJ2-1; TRBD2 matches 14 bases. Specimen: blood. The sequence was collected from a woman aged 25 to 39 with Graves' hyperthyroidism. The CDR3 bases are TGTGCCAGCAGCCCGGGACTAGCGGGAGTCGATGAGCAGTTCTTC. Residues: CASSPGLAGVDEQFF.